This T cell receptor beta chain comes out of a study of radiotherapy plus CTLA-4 blockade in lung cancer. Background on the study: Disease control reached less than 40%, with objective responses in over 15%. Findings and limits, study-wide: TCR clones of tumor origin grew in blood after radiotherapy plus ipilimumab. Early blood T cell clone dynamics reportedly forecast response best, with interferon-beta.

Chemo-refractory metastatic non-small-cell lung cancer patients underwent focal radiation alongside CTLA-4 blockade with ipilimumab. Unmatched junction bases numbered 2, after V lost 1 base and J lost 0 bases. CDR1 is GTSNPN, CDR2 SVGIG, per germline (reference sequence). The CDR3 has 15 residues. Sequencing was performed with immunoSEQ multiplex PCR; in TCRdb, only in-frame clones are kept and a portion is missing. The profile covers about 98,000 clones, with approximately 78% appearing a single time and around 3.6% taken by the ten largest. On this clone itself: As yet, its antigen is unknown.

This TCR came from a human donor with non-small cell lung cancer who had a partial response to radiotherapy plus ipilimumab. The chain uses TRBV30 and TRBJ1-4; 7 positions agree with TRBD1. This specimen consisted of peripheral blood, obtained from a patient treated with radiotherapy plus ipilimumab. CDR3 in DNA: TGTGCCTGGAGTGACACAGGGGCAACTAATGAAAAACTGTTTTTT. Translation: CAWSDTGATNEKLFF.